This T cell receptor (beta chain) was identified in a study of vaccination and CD4 T cells after COVID-19 (dated by TCRdb to 2022 to 2024). As for the study more broadly: SARS-CoV-2 positivity had been established in the convalescent patients by nasal swab PCR, and mild disease was recorded in nine of these patients and severe disease in one. Culture stimuli were overlapping spike peptide pools from SARS-CoV-2 and from the common cold coronaviruses HCoV-NL63, HCoV-OC43 and HCoV-229E. In ten to eleven COVID-19 convalescent patients and a handful of infection-naive healthy vaccine recipients, the spike-specific CD4+ TCR repertoire before mRNA vaccination was compared with the repertoire after mRNA vaccination. As controls, cultures received a CEFX viral epitope pool (the positive control), an HIV-1 Nef peptide pool (the negative control), or no peptide at all. The convalescent cohort included six males and four females, with two Hispanic individuals, seven Caucasians, two Asians and one multiracial person. The time from the second vaccine dose to post-vaccine blood sampling had a median of roughly 72 days and ranged from roughly 13 to 241 days. Each participant got two doses of either the Pfizer-BioNTech BNT162b2 vaccine (n=8) or the Moderna mRNA-1273 vaccine (n=2). Post-COVID blood samples were collected from convalescent patients a median of roughly 100 days after diagnosis, with a range of roughly 30 to 170 days. The paper as a whole reports these results and caveats: Although the median number of SARS-CoV-2-reactive clonotypes went up from more than 20 after infection to some 40 after vaccination, the increase was not significant. Of the vaccine-specific clones in convalescent patients, 304 of 307, or nearly all, reacted only to SARS-CoV-2 spike and did not cross-react with common cold coronaviruses. In convalescent patients, a median roughly 83% of post-vaccine SARS-CoV-2-reactive clones were detected only after vaccination, and vaccine-specific priming was suggested by this finding. The number of convalescent patients in the study was relatively small, and the study did not examine early timepoints following natural infection.

Interpreted using the paper, the treatment or condition label stands for: approximately nine-day PBMC culture with coronavirus spike peptide pools or control peptides (ViraFEST assay). The ViraFEST assay, used in the study, expanded antigen-specific T cells with peptide pools and then identified the expanded clonotypes through TCR sequencing. The convalescent patients' positive SARS-CoV-2 PCR tests were from March to December 2020, which was before the Alpha, Beta and Delta variants emerged in the United States. Each well held approximately 2 million PBMCs cultured in IMDM containing about 5% human AB serum and 9 to 10 IU/ml IL-2, with roughly 10 ug/ml peptide pools added. On days 3 and 7, half of the culture medium was replaced with fresh IL-2-containing medium. CD4+ T cells were isolated after roughly nine days of culture through negative selection using the EasySep CD4+ T cell isolation kit. Ficoll-Paque Plus gradient centrifugation was used to isolate PBMCs from whole blood, and the isolated PBMCs were then either used fresh or cryopreserved at -140C. Each culture condition was generally run in triplicate wells.

Inclusive of the bounding cysteine and phenylalanine, the CDR3 is 15 residues long. Left in the record is the CDR3 DNA by itself, 45 bases read in frame from the first base. The V and J ends are trimmed by 1 base and 4 bases, leaving 13 bases between them. For CDR1 and CDR2, the germline V gene lists MNHNS and SASEGT. This clonotype showed up just a few times. Its cognate antigen has yet to be identified. Base qualities are missing; no much larger clone stands one base away. The method was PCR. DNA from cultured CD4+ T cells was subjected to TCR sequencing with the Oncomine TCR Beta short-read assay at the Johns Hopkins FTIC core. The QIAamp micro DNA kit was used to extract genomic DNA from the cultured CD4+ T cells. Oncomine TCR Beta libraries from cultured CD4+ T cells were pooled with unique dual indexes and sequenced on an Illumina iSeq 100. On the authors' methods: Non-productive sequences were removed, and CDR3s that did not start with C, did not end with F or W, or were shorter than 7 amino acids were discarded. Antigen-specific clonotypes were identified using the MANAFEST web application through comparison of peptide-stimulated wells with reference and other culture wells. For a clone to be called positive, the clone needed an FDR below 0.05, an odds ratio above 5, and a productive frequency above 0.1% in at least two of three replicate wells. Clonotypes that were significantly expanded in both SARS-CoV-2 spike wells and at least one common cold coronavirus spike condition were defined as cross-reactive. Using R version 3.6.1, CDR3 homology was evaluated through Levenshtein distances (stringdist) along with unrooted phylogenetic trees (ape). The public reads were reanalyzed by TCRdb: fastp trimming at Q25, MiXCR alignment, in-frame beta chains only. Merged by CDR3 protein, the rows form single entries marked with the most common genes and DNA. V and J calls and clone size were set by TCRdb, not the authors. In all, the sample holds around 25,000 distinct CDR3 sequences, and 58% of those were seen once. The biggest ten clones account for about 3% of the sample.

What was sequenced was CD4+ T cells from blood, cultured in vitro. Here the chain combines TRBV6-1 and TRBJ1-2; perhaps TRBD1 is the D gene, with 5 bases matching. This clonotype was obtained from a human donor who had recovered from COVID-19. The DNA is as follows: TGTGCCAGCAGTGAAGACAGGCCCCACAGCTATGGCTACACCTTC. Its product reads: CASSEDRPHSYGYTF.